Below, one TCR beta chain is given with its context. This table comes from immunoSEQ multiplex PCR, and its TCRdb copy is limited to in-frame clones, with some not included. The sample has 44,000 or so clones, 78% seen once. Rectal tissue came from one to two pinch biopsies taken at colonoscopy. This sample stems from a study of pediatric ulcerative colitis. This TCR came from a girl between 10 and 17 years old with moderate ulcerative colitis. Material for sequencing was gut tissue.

Here the CDR3 DNA reads TGTGCCAGCAGCTTAGTGGACAGCTACGAGCAGTACTTC. Encoded protein: CASSLVDSYEQYF. The genes are TRBV11-2 and TRBJ2-7, with a weak D call TRBD1 (6 bases). V was clipped by 1 base and J by 3 bases, with 7 bases between them. The germline V gene encodes CDR1 SGHAT and CDR2 FQNNGV. The CDR3 consists of 13 residues.